The 22 T cell receptor beta chains in this list originate from one sample, sequenced in a study of blood T cells in healthy people across ages (dated by TCRdb to between 2014 and 2016). The library was made by 5' RACE. TCRdb records Illumina HiSeq 2500 as the sequencer. A second roughly 7 to 11 cycle PCR used a sample-barcoded 5' primer and a J-beta primer mix. The public reads were run again by TCRdb, first through fastp at Q25 and then through MiXCR, and only productive beta chains were kept. Rows with one shared CDR3 protein collapse into an entry with the most common genes and DNA. The table for this sample lists 650,000 to 700,000 distinct CDR3 sequences; under 65% of them were counted only once. The top ten clonotypes cover about 13% of the sample. The sequencing input was blood. These receptors all come from an elderly woman in good health.

This clonotype was seen a handful of times. This chain joins TRBV29-1 and TRBJ2-1; D perhaps matches TRBD1 (6 bases). This CDR3 is built from 15 residues. Germline CDR1 and CDR2: SQVTM and ANQGSEA. V dropped 5 bases and J dropped 2 bases, with 16 bases sitting between them. The CDR3 loop reads CSVRLSTGTYNEQFF. DNA for the CDR3: TGCAGCGTTAGGCTTTCGACAGGAACCTACAATGAGCAGTTCTTC.

About this clonotype itself: This may come from a read error, since a much larger clone is one base off. V gene TRBV5-1 combines with J gene TRBJ2-1, with D unresolved. The J call may be faulty, since TRBJ2-7 better matches the DNA end. This CDR3 is built from 16 residues. Germline loops: CDR1 SGHRS, CDR2 YFSETQ. CDR3 loop: CASSWTIKGPYNEQYF. The CDR3 DNA reads TGCGCCAGCAGCTGGACCATCAAAGGGCCCTACAATGAGCAGTACTTC.

This clonotype occurred many times. The CDR3 here is CASSRSGGKYF. DNA for the CDR3: TGCGCCAGCAGCCGCTCAGGGGGCAAGTACTTC. The chain links TRBV4-1 to TRBJ2-7, with 8 bases lining up with TRBD1. This CDR3 contains 11 residues. V shed 4 bases and J 11 bases; nucleotides not matched to a gene: 4. CDR1 and CDR2 from the germline V gene are MGHRA and YSYEKL.

CDR3 residues: CSASHAEAFF. CDR3 nucleotides: TGCAGTGCTAGTCACGCAGAAGCTTTCTTT. The gene calls are TRBV20-1 and TRBJ1-1; D remains ambiguous. The germline CDR1 and CDR2 sequences are DFQATT and SNEGSKA (reference sequence). Trimming removed 3 bases from V and 8 bases from J, with 7 bases in between. The CDR3 covers 10 residues.

This clonotype has just one count. With a much larger clone just one base away, this may be a read error. The chain links TRBV7-9 to TRBJ2-1; TRBD2 agrees at 9 bases. The CDR3 sequence is 15 residues long. The V and J ends lost 5 bases and 5 bases, in that order; junction bases with no gene match: 7. The germline CDR1 and CDR2 sequences are SEHNR and FQNEAQ (reference sequence). The CDR3 nucleotides read TGTGCCAGCAGCCCTAGCGGGATGTACCACAATGAGCAGTTCTTC. It is translated as CASSPSGMYHNEQFF.

The chain combines TRBV20-1 with TRBJ1-1; D gene uncertain. Germline V gene sequence: CDR1 DFQATT, CDR2 SNEGSKA (reference sequence). The length of the CDR3 is 13 residues. V was pared by 7 bases and J by 1 base, with 13 bases between. The CDR3 coding sequence is TGCAGTGGTAGGAGGGTACAGAACACTGAAGCTTTCTTT. Amino acid sequence: CSGRRVQNTEAFF.

The chain employs TRBV11-2 and TRBJ2-1, with D maybe TRBD2 (6 bases). The V end was cut by 6 bases, the J end by 13 bases, with 22 bases between. CDR1 and CDR2 from the germline V gene are SGHAT and FQNNGV. The CDR3 has 14 residues. The CDR3 sequence is CASRGVRTRETQFF. In nucleotides, the CDR3 is TGTGCCAGCAGGGGGGTTCGGACCCGGGAGACCCAGTTCTTC.

The chain joins TRBV5-1 to TRBJ1-2, with D possibly being TRBD1 (5 bases). V lost 9 bases to trimming and J lost 8 bases, with 23 bases between them. Germline assignment: CDR1 SGHRS and CDR2 YFSETQ. This CDR3 has 14 amino acids. CDR3: CATPQVHIPGGYTF. As DNA, the CDR3 is TGCGCCACCCCACAGGTACACATTCCGGGCGGCTACACCTTC.

This rearrangement joins TRBV10-3 to TRBJ1-1; D is uncertain. Trimming cost V 4 bases and J 1 base, with 13 bases left between them. CDR1 and CDR2 (germline): ENHRY, SYGVKD. This CDR3 contains 15 residues. This chain's CDR3 is CAISAPEGRNTEAFF. CDR3 DNA: TGTGCCATCAGTGCCCCGGAAGGGCGGAACACTGAAGCTTTCTTT.

This clonotype was seen more than once but under ten times. As DNA, the CDR3 is TGTGCCAGCAGGGCTGATTTGACCCGCTATGGCTACACCTTC. Its protein is CASRADLTRYGYTF. V and J are TRBV28 and TRBJ1-2; D not certain. V gave up 6 bases and J gave up 4 bases, with 15 bases separating them. CDR1 is MDHEN and CDR2 is SYDVKM in the germline V gene. This CDR3 comprises 14 residues.

Ten or more counts support this clonotype. This chain links TRBV28 with TRBJ2-1, with D perhaps TRBD2 (6 bases). There are 17 residues in the CDR3. V was shortened by 6 bases and J by 3 bases, with 21 bases between the two germline ends. The germline CDR1 and CDR2 sequences are MDHEN and SYDVKM. CDR3 sequence reads: CASSSSGLANNYNEQFF. In DNA, the CDR3 is TGTGCCAGCAGCTCCTCGGGGCTAGCGAATAACTACAATGAGCAGTTCTTC.

Ten or more counts support this clonotype. The rearrangement links TRBV3-1 to TRBJ2-7; 7 bases match TRBD2. Germline V gene sequence: CDR1 LGHDT, CDR2 YNNKEL (reference sequence). V was clipped by 6 bases and J by 6 bases; unmatched bases: 14. The CDR3 sequence is 15 residues long. In DNA, the CDR3 is TGTGCCAGCAGTCCGCCCGGGACTAACCTCTTCGAGCAGTACTTC. Residues: CASSPPGTNLFEQYF.

The rearrangement links TRBV11-2 to TRBJ2-7; a weak D match, TRBD2 (6 bases). Trimming stripped 5 bases from V and 1 base from J, with 15 bases between. Per germline, CDR1 SGHAT and CDR2 FQNNGV. This CDR3 contains 15 residues. CDR3 sequence: CASSPDRDSSYEQYF. DNA for the CDR3: TGTGCCAGCAGCCCCGATCGGGACTCTTCCTACGAGCAGTACTTC. The full variable domain, rest sourced from reference TRBV11-2 and TRBJ2-7, is EAGVAQSPRYKIIEKRQSVAFWCNPISGHATLYWYQQILGQGPKLLIQFQNNGVVDDSQLPKDRFSAERLKGVDSTLKIQPAKLEDSAVYLCASSPDRDSSYEQYFGPGTRLTVT.

This chain uses TRBV25-1 with TRBJ2-7; perhaps TRBD2 as D (6 bases). Trimming removed 5 bases from V and 4 bases from J, with 15 bases in between. Germline V lookup: CDR1 MGHDK, CDR2 SYGVNS. The CDR3 has 14 residues. As DNA, the CDR3 is TGTGCCAGCAGTCCCGGTTCCGGGGGATACGAGCAGTACTTC. This translates into CASSPGSGGYEQYF.

Comments on this clonotype: One end of the junction does not line up with germline, which may come from a read error. The genes are TRBV24-1 and TRBJ2-3, with 11 bases matching TRBD2. The CDR3 runs 16 residues. Germline lookup yields CDR1 KGHDR and CDR2 SFDVKD. CDR3 sequence (DNA): TGCGCCACCAGTGAGGGACTAGCGGAGAGCACAGATACGCAGTATTTT. Encoded protein: CATSEGLAESTDTQYF.

The chain employs TRBV29-1 and TRBJ2-5; 10 bases align to TRBD2. The last part of the DNA fits TRBJ2-7 better; the J call may be wrong. CDR3 length: 13 residues. Germline V lookup: CDR1 SQVTM, CDR2 ANQGSEA. The CDR3 DNA reads TGCAGCGCCATGGCTAGCGGGAGCTACGAGCAGTACTTC. This gives the protein CSAMASGSYEQYF.

This rearrangement joins TRBV30 to TRBJ2-4; D might be TRBD1 (6 bases). The germline V and J ends were trimmed by 2 bases and 13 bases, with 12 bases remaining between them. In germline, CDR1 is GTSNPN, CDR2 SVGIG (reference sequence). This CDR3 spans 11 amino acids. Here the CDR3 reads CAWSSGVEQYF. Here the CDR3 DNA reads TGTGCCTGGAGTTCAGGGGTTGAGCAGTACTTC. Filled out from reference TRBV30 and TRBJ2-4, the complete variable domain reads SQTIHQWPATLVQPVGSPLSLECTVEGTSNPNLYWYRQAAGRGLQLLFYSVGIGQISSEVPQNLSASRPQDRQFILSSKKLLLSDSGFYLCAWSSGVEQYFGAGTRLSVL.

This clonotype was picked up many times. V and J are TRBV4-1 and TRBJ2-3, with D uncertain. This CDR3 comprises 13 residues. V was shortened by 1 base and J by 8 bases, with 10 bases between the two germline ends. CDR1 is MGHRA and CDR2 is YSYEKL in the germline V gene. CDR3 DNA: TGCGCCAGCAGCCAAGGCAGCGTGGGTACGCAGTATTTT. As protein: CASSQGSVGTQYF.

To note about this clonotype: A much larger clone lies a single base off, so this may be a read error. The chain is built from TRBV7-3 and TRBJ2-3, with 8 nucleotides matching TRBD2. The CDR3 spans 18 residues. Germline V gene sequence: CDR1 SGHTA, CDR2 FQGTGA. The CDR3 spells CAGSTQGLGGRNADTQYF. Here the CDR3 DNA reads TGTGCCGGCAGCACACAGGGACTGGGCGGGAGGAATGCAGATACGCAGTATTTT.

The J gene is TRBJ2-7, the V gene TRBV9; TRBD1 agrees at 7 bases. The J call may be wrong; the DNA end is better matched by TRBJ2-5. The CDR3 runs 15 residues. Germline V gives CDR1 SGDLS, CDR2 YYNGEE. The CDR3 bases are TGTGCCAGCAGCGTAGGACAGGGAAGGGTGGAGACCCAGTACTTC. Amino acids: CASSVGQGRVETQYF.

Comment on this clonotype: A clone one base away is much larger, so this may be a read error. The chain carries TRBV12-3 or TRBV12-4 and TRBJ1-2; D not resolved. CDR3 size: 13 residues. V lost 1 base and J lost 7, with 10 bases in between. DNA for the CDR3: TGTGCCAGCAGTTTAGGGGCAAGGCCTGGCTACACCTTC. Residues: CASSLGARPGYTF.

V and J are TRBV5-1 and TRBJ2-3; 7 positions match TRBD1. Germline lookup yields CDR1 SGHRS and CDR2 YFSETQ. The CDR3 totals 15 residues. V trimming: 4 bases; J trimming: 3 bases; junction bases outside the gene matches: 8. CDR3 sequence (DNA): TGCGCCAGCAGCACCGACAGGGAAGGTACAGATACGCAGTATTTT. Its protein is CASSTDREGTDTQYF.